Listed below are T cell receptor beta chains from one sample, sequenced in a study of cytomegalovirus exposure and HLA in healthy donors. Assay: immunoSEQ multiplex PCR; the TCRdb copy retains only in-frame clones and omits some. Of about 77,000 clones in the sample, approximately 80% were seen once. What was sequenced was PBMCs. Receptors were obtained from a man between 40 and 49 years old in good health and CMV-seronegative. Both conserved end residues are part of each CDR3. Fields, in order: V gene, clone size, CDR3 protein. Rows may omit the clone size; those that give it use once, few, many or a size class.

TRBV13,medium-sized,CASSLGGSDAAGAFF
TRBV2,-,CASSIRTGAYNEQFF
TRBV5-1,-,CASSKAGESTDTQYF
TRBV4-2,-,CASSQGVAGGTLTYEQYF
TRBV9,-,CASSVEQQNTEAFF
TRBV11-3,-,CASSLDWTGYNEQFF
TRBV10-3,-,CAIRADNSPLHF
TRBV29-1,-,CSVTRDNSNYGYTF
TRBV10-3,-,CAIGERDEQYF
TRBV15,few,CATSRVGGRNTIYF
TRBV5-6,-,CASSGDLRETQYF
TRBV6-6,medium-sized,CASSYSGGGGISAFF
TRBV19,-,CASSRILGGLMNTEAFF
TRBV29-1,-,CSVRGLAEQETQYF
TRBV7-8,-,CASSLALYGGKLFF
TRBV10-3,-,CAISEAGQDFYGYTF
TRBV5-1,-,CASSPRTGGGTDTQYF
TRBV5-6,few,CASSPRQSYVPFF
TRBV6-6,-,CASSRANSNQPQHF
TRBV28,once,CASSLPQVGEQYF
TRBV5-4,-,CASSSTGAEQYF